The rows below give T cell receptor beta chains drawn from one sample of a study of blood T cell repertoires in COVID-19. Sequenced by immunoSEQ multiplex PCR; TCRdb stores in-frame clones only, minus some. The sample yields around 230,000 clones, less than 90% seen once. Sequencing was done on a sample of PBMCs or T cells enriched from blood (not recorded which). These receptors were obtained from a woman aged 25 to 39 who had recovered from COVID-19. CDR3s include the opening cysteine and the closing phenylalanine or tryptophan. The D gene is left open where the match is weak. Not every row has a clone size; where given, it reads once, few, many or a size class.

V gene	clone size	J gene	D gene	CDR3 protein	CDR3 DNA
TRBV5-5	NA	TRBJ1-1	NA	CASSVRQANTEAFF	TGTGCCAGCAGCGTTCGACAGGCTAACACTGAAGCTTTCTTT
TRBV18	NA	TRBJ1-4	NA	CASSPRGVGNEKLFF	TGTGCCAGCTCACCACGCGGGGTAGGCAATGAAAAACTGTTTTTT
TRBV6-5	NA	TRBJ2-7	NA	CASSLGLNTYEQYF	TGTGCCAGCAGTCTTGGACTGAACACCTACGAGCAGTACTTC
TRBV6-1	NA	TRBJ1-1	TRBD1	CASSEPGQVNTEAFF	TGTGCCAGCAGTGAACCAGGACAGGTGAACACTGAAGCTTTCTTT
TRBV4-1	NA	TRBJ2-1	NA	CASSQNRAGMYNEQFF	TGCGCCAGCAGCCAAAATCGGGCAGGGATGTACAATGAGCAGTTCTTC
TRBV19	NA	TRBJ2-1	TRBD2	CASSIRLAGSYNEQFF	TGTGCCAGTAGTATTCGGCTAGCGGGGTCCTACAATGAGCAGTTCTTC
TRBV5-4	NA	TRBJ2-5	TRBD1	CASSLVDRSQETQYF	TGTGCCAGCAGCTTGGTGGACAGGTCACAAGAGACCCAGTACTTC
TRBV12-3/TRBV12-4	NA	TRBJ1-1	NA	CASRGRFHTEAFF	TGTGCCAGCAGGGGGCGGTTTCACACTGAAGCTTTCTTT
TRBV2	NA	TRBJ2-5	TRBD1	CASSETGTGGQETQYF	TGTGCCAGCAGTGAAACCGGGACAGGGGGTCAAGAGACCCAGTACTTC
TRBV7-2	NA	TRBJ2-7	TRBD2	CASSFSGPTYEQYF	TGTGCCAGCAGCTTTAGCGGGCCAACCTACGAGCAGTACTTC
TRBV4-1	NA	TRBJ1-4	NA	CASGTFNEKLFF	TGCGCCAGCGGGACTTTTAATGAAAAACTGTTTTTT
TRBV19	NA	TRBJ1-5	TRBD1	CASREGARSQPQHF	TGTGCCAGTAGAGAGGGGGCGCGGAGTCAGCCCCAGCATTTT
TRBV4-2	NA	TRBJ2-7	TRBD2	CASSLRNSGLFEHYEQYF	TGTGCCAGCAGCCTTCGTAATAGCGGGCTATTTGAGCACTACGAGCAGTACTTC
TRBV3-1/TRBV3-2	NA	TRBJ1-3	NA	CASSQDRGNTIYF	TGTGCCAGCAGCCAAGACAGGGGAAACACCATATATTTT
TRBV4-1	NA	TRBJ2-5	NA	CASSQGPGRGRRGETQYF	TGCGCCAGCAGCCAAGGTCCTGGCAGGGGCCGACGGGGAGAGACCCAGTACTTC
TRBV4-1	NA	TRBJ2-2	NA	CASSPRLDSSTGELFF	TGCGCCAGCAGCCCCAGACTAGATTCGTCCACCGGGGAGCTGTTTTTT
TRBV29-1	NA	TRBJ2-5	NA	CSVAVRSRQETQYF	TGCAGCGTTGCGGTGAGGAGTCGGCAAGAGACCCAGTACTTC
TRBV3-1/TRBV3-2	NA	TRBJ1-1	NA	CASSTSLNTEAFF	TGTGCCAGCAGCACATCCCTTAACACTGAAGCTTTCTTT
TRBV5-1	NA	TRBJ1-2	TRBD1	CASSPGTGGNYGYTF	TGCGCCAGCAGCCCCGGGACAGGGGGTAACTATGGCTACACCTTC
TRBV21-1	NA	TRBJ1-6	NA	CARTPRAAVLPNSPLHF	TGTGCCCGAACCCCTAGAGCGGCAGTCTTACCTAATTCACCCCTCCACTTT
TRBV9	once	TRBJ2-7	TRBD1	CASSAGGGTGPYEQYF	TGTGCCAGCAGCGCCGGGGGTGGGACAGGGCCTTACGAGCAGTACTTC
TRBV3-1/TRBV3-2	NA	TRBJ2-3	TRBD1	CASSHDMDRGRATQYF	TGTGCCAGCAGCCATGATATGGACAGGGGGCGGGCAACGCAGTATTTT
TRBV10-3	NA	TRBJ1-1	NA	CAISEVDTEAFF	TGTGCCATCAGTGAGGTAGACACTGAAGCTTTCTTT
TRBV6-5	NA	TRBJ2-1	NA	CASTPPGSSYNEQFF	TGTGCCAGCACCCCGCCGGGGAGCTCCTACAATGAGCAGTTCTTC
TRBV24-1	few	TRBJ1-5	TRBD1	CATSRGLSSGNQPQHF	TGTGCCACCAGCAGGGGGCTTTCGTCCGGCAATCAGCCCCAGCATTTT
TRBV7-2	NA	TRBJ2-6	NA	CASSLEDRGANVLTF	TGTGCCAGCAGCTTAGAAGACAGGGGGGCCAACGTCCTGACTTTC
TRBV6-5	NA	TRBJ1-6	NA	CASRRERADNSPLHF	TGTGCCAGCAGGAGAGAGAGGGCTGATAATTCACCCCTCCACTTT
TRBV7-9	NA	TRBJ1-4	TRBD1	CASSSRNRGQGEKLFF	TGTGCCAGCAGCTCCCGAAACAGGGGGCAGGGTGAAAAACTGTTTTTT
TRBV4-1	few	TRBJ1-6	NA	CASSQDSGQRNSPLHF	TGCGCCAGCAGCCAAGATTCCGGACAGCGGAATTCACCCCTCCACTTT
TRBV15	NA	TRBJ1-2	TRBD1	CATSRDRGAYGYTF	TGTGCCACCAGCAGGGACAGGGGAGCCTATGGCTACACCTTC
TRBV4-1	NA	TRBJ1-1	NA	CASSQTGNTEAFF	TGCGCCAGCAGCCAAACGGGGAACACTGAAGCTTTCTTT
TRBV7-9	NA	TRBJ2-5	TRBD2	CASSANSGGAETQYF	TGTGCCAGCAGCGCTAATAGCGGGGGGGCCGAGACCCAGTACTTC
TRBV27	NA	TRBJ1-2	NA	CASSITGTSSGYTF	TGTGCCAGCAGTATAACCGGGACATCTTCAGGCTACACCTTC
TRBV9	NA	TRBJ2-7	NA	CASSPQGEEDEQYF	TGTGCCAGCAGCCCCCAGGGTGAAGAGGACGAGCAGTACTTC
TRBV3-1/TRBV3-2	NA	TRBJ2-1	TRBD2	CASSQDLASGGHEQFF	TGTGCCAGCAGCCAAGATCTCGCTAGCGGGGGCCATGAGCAGTTCTTC
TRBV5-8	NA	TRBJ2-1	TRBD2	CASSPRLAPHGEQFF	TGTGCCAGCAGCCCAAGACTAGCGCCCCACGGTGAGCAGTTCTTC
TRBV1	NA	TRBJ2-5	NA	CTSSQASGKTQYF	TGCACCAGCAGCCAAGCGTCAGGAAAGACCCAGTACTTC